The T cell receptor beta chain described here comes from a study of blood T cell repertoires in COVID-19. Study in general: Spain, Italy and the United States supplied samples that represented acute and convalescent COVID-19. The cDNA or gDNA used as material had been derived from T cells, B-cell-depleted T cells, or PBMCs.

In the authors' workflow: Estimates of nucleated cell counts were drawn from the amplification of reference gene primers. Some clones are missing from TCRdb's copy, which holds only in-frame ones; the method was immunoSEQ multiplex PCR. The DNA was the basis for D and trimming; V, J and clone size are from that table. This table holds about 670,000 clones, around 90% found once. Trimming removed 0 bases from V and 4 bases from J; junction bases left unmatched: 7. The CDR3 runs 17 residues. The V and J genes are TRBV23-1 and TRBJ2-2, with 8 bases fitting TRBD2. TRBV23-1 is treated as an ORF (open reading frame) with a function not yet certain. The TCR was taken from a woman aged 18-29 years with acute or convalescent COVID-19. Sequencing input: peripheral blood. In DNA form, the CDR3 reads TGCGCCAGCAGTCAATCGTGCGGGGGGCTGGGCACCGGGGAGCTGTTTTTT. It codes for CASSQSCGGLGTGELFF.